The rows below give T cell receptor beta chains drawn from one sample of a study of CD8 T cells in ankylosing spondylitis. TCRdb analysed the 5' RACE reads with MiXCR anew, one entry per CDR3 protein. This repertoire shows roughly 120,000 distinct CDR3 sequences, about 13% found once; its top ten account for approximately 3%. Sequencing was carried out using blood, either unsorted or a sorted T cell fraction (not recorded which). Receptors originate from a female donor with ankylosing spondylitis or in good health (not recorded which). CDR3s include the opening cysteine and the closing phenylalanine or tryptophan. D genes are given only for firm matches. Clone size, where shown, is once, few, many, or a class for clones that have expanded.

size,V,D,J,CDR3,DNA
many,TRBV5-1,-,TRBJ2-7,CASALLTGFSYEQYF,TGCGCCAGCGCCCTCCTTACTGGGTTCTCCTACGAGCAGTACTTC
few,TRBV18,-,TRBJ2-1,CASSRLTGATGNEQFF,TGTGCCAGCTCACGACTAACCGGGGCGACGGGCAATGAGCAGTTCTTC
-,TRBV27,-,TRBJ2-3,CASSLFVEDTQYF,TGTGCCAGCAGTTTGTTTGTCGAAGATACGCAGTATTTT
many,TRBV6-5,TRBD1,TRBJ1-2,CASSYSGDSHYGYTF,TGTGCCAGCAGTTACTCGGGGGACAGTCACTATGGCTACACCTTC
-,TRBV12-3/TRBV12-4,TRBD2,TRBJ2-7,CASRKAGPTYEQYF,TGTGCCAGCAGAAAAGCGGGGCCAACCTACGAGCAGTACTTC
-,TRBV11-2,TRBD2,TRBJ2-1,CASSAASGGATAYNEQFF,TGTGCCAGCAGCGCCGCTAGCGGGGGGGCCACAGCGTACAATGAGCAGTTCTTC
-,TRBV20-1,TRBD2,TRBJ2-3,CSAGPLAGAAPDTQYF,TGCAGTGCTGGACCGCTAGCGGGAGCCGCCCCAGATACGCAGTATTTT
-,TRBV28,TRBD1,TRBJ1-3,CASSSSGTGGGGNTIYF,TGTGCCAGCAGTTCCTCCGGGACAGGGGGCGGTGGAAACACCATATATTTT
few,TRBV19,-,TRBJ1-1,CASSIGGAEAFF,TGTGCCAGTAGTATTGGGGGGGCTGAAGCTTTCTTT
-,TRBV15,-,TRBJ1-2,CATSTPGTGYGYTF,TGTGCCACCAGCACCCCAGGAACAGGTTATGGCTACACCTTC
-,TRBV24-1,TRBD2,TRBJ2-3,CATSDTGTSGGDTQYF,TGTGCCACCAGTGATACCGGGACTTCCGGGGGGGATACGCAGTATTTT
few,TRBV27,-,TRBJ1-5,CASSPGIDLYSNQPQHF,TGTGCCAGCAGTCCGGGCATTGACCTGTATAGCAATCAGCCCCAGCATTTT
-,TRBV30,TRBD1,TRBJ1-1,CAWSVRGRGRNTEAFF,TGTGCCTGGAGTGTACGGGGTAGGGGGCGCAACACTGAAGCTTTCTTT
few,TRBV11-3,TRBD2,TRBJ2-1,CASSPGLAGPWFF,TGTGCCAGCAGCCCAGGACTAGCGGGACCATGGTTCTTC
many,TRBV5-6,-,TRBJ2-3,CASSLRSGLESTDTQYF,TGTGCCAGCAGCTTGCGTAGCGGCCTAGAAAGCACAGATACGCAGTATTTT
-,TRBV6-5,TRBD1,TRBJ2-2,CASSYLSGTGGTGELFF,TGTGCCAGCAGTTACCTTTCCGGGACAGGGGGCACCGGGGAGCTGTTTTTT
-,TRBV29-1,-,TRBJ1-2,CSAQAKSYGYTF,TGCAGCGCCCAGGCAAAGTCCTATGGCTACACCTTC
-,TRBV15,-,TRBJ2-5,CATSRDVGETQYF,TGTGCCACCAGCAGAGATGTGGGGGAGACCCAGTACTTC
few,TRBV5-1,TRBD2,TRBJ2-1,CASSSGLAEKDNEQFF,TGCGCCAGCAGCTCGGGACTAGCGGAGAAGGACAATGAGCAGTTCTTC
-,TRBV13,TRBD2,TRBJ2-1,CASTPGGGNEQFF,TGTGCCAGCACCCCCGGGGGGGGCAATGAGCAGTTCTTC
once,TRBV27,-,TRBJ2-6,CASSTWTASPSGANGLTF,TGTGCCAGCAGTACCTGGACAGCCAGCCCCTCTGGGGCCAACGGCCTGACTTTC
-,TRBV5-1,-,TRBJ1-5,CASSWRTADQPQHF,TGCGCCAGCAGCTGGCGGACAGCTGATCAGCCCCAGCATTTT
many,TRBV5-1,-,TRBJ2-1,CASSLDIEQFF,TGCGCCAGCAGCTTGGACATTGAGCAGTTCTTC
many,TRBV20-1,TRBD1,TRBJ2-7,CSARGTGYEQYF,TGCAGTGCTAGGGGGACAGGCTACGAGCAGTACTTC
-,TRBV6-5,-,TRBJ2-5,CASTLRGTQYF,TGTGCCAGCACCCTGAGAGGGACCCAGTACTTC
few,TRBV11-2,TRBD1,TRBJ2-1,CASSFTGGNNEQFF,TGTGCCAGCAGCTTTACAGGGGGCAACAATGAGCAGTTCTTC
many,TRBV29-1,-,TRBJ2-7,CSVGTNYEQYF,TGCAGCGTGGGGACAAACTACGAGCAGTACTTC
-,TRBV5-1,-,TRBJ2-1,CASSLGTPQFF,TGCGCCAGCAGCCTGGGGACCCCACAGTTCTTC
many,TRBV20-1,-,TRBJ1-5,CSAPYGWGENQPQHF,TGCAGTGCTCCCTACGGCTGGGGGGAGAATCAGCCCCAGCATTTT
many,TRBV28,-,TRBJ1-6,CASSLRTPTYNSPLHF,TGTGCCAGCAGTTTAAGGACACCTACCTATAATTCACCCCTCCACTTT
many,TRBV20-1,TRBD1,TRBJ2-7,CSARVRLRDRDYEQYF,TGCAGTGCTAGAGTCCGCTTGAGGGACAGGGACTACGAGCAGTACTTC
few,TRBV28,TRBD1,TRBJ2-1,CASSATGLNEQFF,TGTGCCAGCAGTGCGACAGGGTTGAATGAGCAGTTCTTC
few,TRBV7-8,-,TRBJ2-7,CASSPDILGEQYF,TGTGCCAGCAGCCCGGACATCCTTGGCGAGCAGTACTTC
many,TRBV20-1,TRBD1,TRBJ1-5,CSARDRFGTGGNQPQHF,TGCAGTGCTAGAGATCGATTCGGGACAGGGGGCAATCAGCCCCAGCATTTT
many,TRBV20-1,-,TRBJ2-5,CSARGETQYF,TGCAGTGCTAGAGGCGAGACCCAGTACTTC
few,TRBV7-3,TRBD2,TRBJ2-1,CASSLTLAGWDEQFF,TGTGCCAGCAGCTTAACCCTAGCGGGGTGGGATGAGCAGTTCTTC
many,TRBV6-2/TRBV6-3,TRBD2,TRBJ2-1,CASRSSGSNEQFF,TGTGCCAGCAGATCTAGCGGGAGCAATGAGCAGTTCTTC
many,TRBV10-3,-,TRBJ1-1,CAISDRQVMNTEAFF,TGTGCCATCAGTGACCGACAGGTAATGAACACTGAAGCTTTCTTT
many,TRBV12-3/TRBV12-4,-,TRBJ2-7,CASRSTGHEQYF,TGTGCCAGTAGGAGCACAGGGCACGAGCAGTACTTC
-,TRBV5-1,-,TRBJ1-5,CASSLDDPGNQPQHF,TGCGCCAGCAGCTTGGATGACCCGGGGAATCAGCCCCAGCATTTT
many,TRBV7-3,-,TRBJ1-2,CASSQGAAGDGYTF,TGTGCCAGCAGCCAAGGGGCGGCAGGGGATGGCTACACCTTC
many,TRBV12-3/TRBV12-4,-,TRBJ2-7,CASSLARSYEQYF,TGTGCCAGCAGTTTAGCGAGATCCTACGAGCAGTACTTC
-,TRBV2,TRBD1,TRBJ1-6,CAFSPNLGTDSSYNSPLHF,TGTGCCTTCAGTCCCAATCTAGGGACAGACAGCTCCTATAATTCACCCCTCCACTTT
few,TRBV20-1,-,TRBJ2-3,CSASMGGSGTDTQYF,TGCAGTGCTAGCATGGGCGGTAGTGGCACAGATACGCAGTATTTT
few,TRBV9,TRBD2,TRBJ2-1,CASSALELGLAGTYNEQFF,TGTGCCAGCAGCGCCCTCGAGCTGGGACTAGCGGGGACCTACAATGAGCAGTTCTTC